The clone carrying this TCR beta chain was observed a single time. No antigen is known for it. Total RNA, at least 5 micrograms per sample, was extracted from PBMCs. This record belongs to a study of blood T cells in healthy people across ages. Broader study findings: Naive CD4+ cell counts and diversity both ran higher in long-lived than in aged donors. Underestimates were what the diversity estimates from one million T cells were considered to be.

Next came a second PCR, run for about 6 to 12 cycles, which used a sample-barcoded 5' primer along with a J-beta primer mix. Each cDNA molecule carried a tag from a template-switch adaptor that contained 12 random nucleotides. TCRdb re-called the 5' RACE reads through MiXCR, storing one row per CDR3 protein. This table holds about 1.7 million distinct CDR3 sequences, 25% to 30% found once. The sequence was collected from a woman in her twenties or thirties in good health. The sample was blood.

The CDR3 DNA sequence: TGCAGTACCGCCCAGGGCTCCTACGAGCAGTACTTC. Amino acid sequence: CSTAQGSYEQYF. The chain carries TRBV20-1 and TRBJ2-7, with TRBD1 as a possible D gene (5 bases). Looked up from germline, CDR1 is DFQATT and CDR2 is SNEGSKA (reference sequence). The V end was cut by 8 bases, the J end by 0 bases, with 11 bases between. The CDR3 runs to 12 residues.